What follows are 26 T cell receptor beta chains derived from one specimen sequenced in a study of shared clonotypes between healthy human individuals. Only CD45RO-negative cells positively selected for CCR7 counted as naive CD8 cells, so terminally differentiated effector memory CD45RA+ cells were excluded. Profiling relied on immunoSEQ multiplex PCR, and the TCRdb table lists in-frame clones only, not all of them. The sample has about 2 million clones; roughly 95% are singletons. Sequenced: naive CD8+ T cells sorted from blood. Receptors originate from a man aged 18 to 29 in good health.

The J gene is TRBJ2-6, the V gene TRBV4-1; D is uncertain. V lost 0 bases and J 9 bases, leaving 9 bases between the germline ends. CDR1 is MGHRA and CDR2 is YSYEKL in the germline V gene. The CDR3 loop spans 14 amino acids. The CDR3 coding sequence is TGCGCCAGCAGCCAAGATACCGTTATCAACGTCCTGACTTTC. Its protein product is CASSQDTVINVLTF.

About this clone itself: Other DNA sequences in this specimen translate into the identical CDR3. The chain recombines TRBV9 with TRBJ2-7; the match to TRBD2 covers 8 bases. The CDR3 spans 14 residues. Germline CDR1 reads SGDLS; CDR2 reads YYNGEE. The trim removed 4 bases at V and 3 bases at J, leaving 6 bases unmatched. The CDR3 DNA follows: TGTGCCAGCAGCCCCGGACTAGCCGGCTACGAGCAGTACTTC. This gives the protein CASSPGLAGYEQYF.

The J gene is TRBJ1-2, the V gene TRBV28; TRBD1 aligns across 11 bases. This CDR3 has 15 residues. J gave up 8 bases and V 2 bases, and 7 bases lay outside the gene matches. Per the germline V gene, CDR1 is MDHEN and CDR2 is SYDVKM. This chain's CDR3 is CASSLGWTGGGGYTF. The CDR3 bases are TGTGCCAGCAGTTTAGGGTGGACAGGGGGCGGGGGCTACACCTTC.

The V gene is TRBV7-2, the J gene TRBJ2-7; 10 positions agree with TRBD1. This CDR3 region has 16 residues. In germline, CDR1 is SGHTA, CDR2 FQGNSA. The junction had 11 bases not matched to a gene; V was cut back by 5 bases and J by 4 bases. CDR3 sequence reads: CASSGRVGQGWYEQYF. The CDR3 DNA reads TGTGCCAGCAGCGGTAGAGTGGGACAGGGGTGGTACGAGCAGTACTTC.

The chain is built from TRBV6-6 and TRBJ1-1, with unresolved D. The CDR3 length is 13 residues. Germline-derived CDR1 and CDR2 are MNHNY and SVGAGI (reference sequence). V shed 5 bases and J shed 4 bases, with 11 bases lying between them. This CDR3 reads CASSPGGSTEAFF. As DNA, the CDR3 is TGTGCCAGCAGTCCGGGAGGGAGCACTGAAGCTTTCTTT.

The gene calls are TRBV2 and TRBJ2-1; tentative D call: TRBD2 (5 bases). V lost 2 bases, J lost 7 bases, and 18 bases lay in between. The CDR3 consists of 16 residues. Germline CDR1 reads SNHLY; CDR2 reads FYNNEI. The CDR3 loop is CASSEPDYTRGNEQFF. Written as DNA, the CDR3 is TGTGCCAGCAGTGAACCCGACTACACACGAGGGAATGAGCAGTTCTTC.

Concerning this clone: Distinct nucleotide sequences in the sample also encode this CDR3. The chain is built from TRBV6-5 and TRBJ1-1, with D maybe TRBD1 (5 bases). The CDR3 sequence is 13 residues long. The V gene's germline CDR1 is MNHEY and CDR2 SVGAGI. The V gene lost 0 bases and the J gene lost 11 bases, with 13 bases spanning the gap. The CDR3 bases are TGTGCCAGCAGTTACTCGGAAGGGGTAGAGGCTTTCTTT. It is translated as CASSYSEGVEAFF.

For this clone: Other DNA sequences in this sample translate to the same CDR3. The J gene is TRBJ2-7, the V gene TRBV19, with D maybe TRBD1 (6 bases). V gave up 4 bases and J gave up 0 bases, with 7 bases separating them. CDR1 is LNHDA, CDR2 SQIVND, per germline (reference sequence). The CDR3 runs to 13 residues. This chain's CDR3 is CASSTQGSYEQYF. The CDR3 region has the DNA TGTGCCAGTAGTACACAGGGCTCCTACGAGCAGTACTTC.

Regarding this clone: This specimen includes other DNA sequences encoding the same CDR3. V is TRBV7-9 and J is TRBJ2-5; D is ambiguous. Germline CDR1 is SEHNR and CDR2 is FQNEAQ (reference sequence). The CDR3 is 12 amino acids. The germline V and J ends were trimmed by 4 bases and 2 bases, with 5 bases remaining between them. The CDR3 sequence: CASSSIQETQYF. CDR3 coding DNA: TGTGCCAGCAGCTCTATACAAGAGACCCAGTACTTC.

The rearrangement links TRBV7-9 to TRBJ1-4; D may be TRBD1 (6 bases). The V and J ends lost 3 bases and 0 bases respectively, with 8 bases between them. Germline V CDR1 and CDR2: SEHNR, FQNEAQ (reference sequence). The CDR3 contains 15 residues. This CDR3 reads CASSLDSATNEKLFF. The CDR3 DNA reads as TGTGCCAGCAGCTTGGACAGCGCAACTAATGAAAAACTGTTTTTT.

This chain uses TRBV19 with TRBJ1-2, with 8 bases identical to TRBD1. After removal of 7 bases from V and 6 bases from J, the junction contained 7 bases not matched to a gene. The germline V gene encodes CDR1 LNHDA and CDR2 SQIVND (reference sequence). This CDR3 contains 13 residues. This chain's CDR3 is CASTQGAADGYTF. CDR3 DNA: TGTGCCAGTACCCAGGGGGCGGCGGATGGCTACACCTTC.

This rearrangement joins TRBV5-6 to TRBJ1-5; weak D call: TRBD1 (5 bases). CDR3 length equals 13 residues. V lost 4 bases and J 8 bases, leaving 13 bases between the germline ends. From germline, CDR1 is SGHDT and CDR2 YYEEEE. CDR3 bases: TGTGCCAGCAGCCCCTGGGGGATGGAGCCCCAGCATTTT. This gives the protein CASSPWGMEPQHF.

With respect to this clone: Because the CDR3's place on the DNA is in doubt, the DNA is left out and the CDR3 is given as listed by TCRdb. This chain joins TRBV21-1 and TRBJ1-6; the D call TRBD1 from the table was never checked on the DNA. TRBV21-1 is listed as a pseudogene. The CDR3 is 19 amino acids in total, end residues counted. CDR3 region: CASSKASFAGGSYNSPLHF.

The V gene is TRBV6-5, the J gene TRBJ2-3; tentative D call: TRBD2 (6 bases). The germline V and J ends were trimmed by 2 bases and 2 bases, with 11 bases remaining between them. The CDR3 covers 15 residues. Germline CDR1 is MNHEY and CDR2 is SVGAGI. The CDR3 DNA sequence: TGTGCCAGCAGTTACCAGGGACTCTTCACAGATACGCAGTATTTT. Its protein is CASSYQGLFTDTQYF.

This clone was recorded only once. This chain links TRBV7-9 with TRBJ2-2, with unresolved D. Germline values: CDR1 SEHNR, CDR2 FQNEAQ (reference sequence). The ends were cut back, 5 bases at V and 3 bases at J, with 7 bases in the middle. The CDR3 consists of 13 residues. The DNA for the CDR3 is TGTGCCAGCAGCGACACACACACCGGGGAGCTGTTTTTT. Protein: CASSDTHTGELFF.

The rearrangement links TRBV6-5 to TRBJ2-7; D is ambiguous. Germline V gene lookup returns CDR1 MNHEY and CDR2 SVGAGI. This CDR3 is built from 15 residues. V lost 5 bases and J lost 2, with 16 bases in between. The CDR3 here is CASSPRNAATYEQYF. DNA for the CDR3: TGTGCCAGCAGTCCGAGGAACGCGGCGACCTACGAGCAGTACTTC.

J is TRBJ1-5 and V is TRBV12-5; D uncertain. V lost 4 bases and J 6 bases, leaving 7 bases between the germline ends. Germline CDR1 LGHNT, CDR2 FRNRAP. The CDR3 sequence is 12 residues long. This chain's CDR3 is CASGWEGQPQHF. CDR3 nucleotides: TGTGCTAGTGGTTGGGAGGGTCAGCCCCAGCATTTT.

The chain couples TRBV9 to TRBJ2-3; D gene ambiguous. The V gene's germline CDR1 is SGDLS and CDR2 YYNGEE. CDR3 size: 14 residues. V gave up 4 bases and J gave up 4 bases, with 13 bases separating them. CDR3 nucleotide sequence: TGTGCCAGCAGCCCCCCTCGAGGCGCAGATACGCAGTATTTT. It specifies CASSPPRGADTQYF.

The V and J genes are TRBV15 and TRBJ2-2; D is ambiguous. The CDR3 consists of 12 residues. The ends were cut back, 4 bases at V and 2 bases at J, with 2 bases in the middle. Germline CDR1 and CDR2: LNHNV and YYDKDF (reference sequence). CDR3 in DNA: TGTGCCACCAGCACAAACACCGGGGAGCTGTTTTTT. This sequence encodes CATSTNTGELFF. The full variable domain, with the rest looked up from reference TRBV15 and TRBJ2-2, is DAMVIQNPRYQVTQFGKPVTLSCSQTLNHNVMYWYQQKSSQAPKLLFHYYDKDFNNEADTPDNFQSRRPNTSFCFLDIRSPGLGDTAMYLCATSTNTGELFFGEGSRLTVL.

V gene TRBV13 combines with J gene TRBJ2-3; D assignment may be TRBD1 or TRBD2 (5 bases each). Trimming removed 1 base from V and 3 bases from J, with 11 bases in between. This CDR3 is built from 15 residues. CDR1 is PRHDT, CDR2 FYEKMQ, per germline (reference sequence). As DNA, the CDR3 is TGTGCCAGCAGCTTAGTTCCGGGGCAAACAGATACGCAGTATTTT. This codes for CASSLVPGQTDTQYF.

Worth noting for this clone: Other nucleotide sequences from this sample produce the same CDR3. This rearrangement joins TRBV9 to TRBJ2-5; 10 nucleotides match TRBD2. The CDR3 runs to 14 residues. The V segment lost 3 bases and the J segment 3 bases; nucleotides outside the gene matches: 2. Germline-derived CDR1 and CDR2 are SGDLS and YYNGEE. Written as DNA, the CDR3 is TGTGCCAGCAGCGACCTAGCGGGGGAAGAGACCCAGTACTTC. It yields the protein CASSDLAGEETQYF.

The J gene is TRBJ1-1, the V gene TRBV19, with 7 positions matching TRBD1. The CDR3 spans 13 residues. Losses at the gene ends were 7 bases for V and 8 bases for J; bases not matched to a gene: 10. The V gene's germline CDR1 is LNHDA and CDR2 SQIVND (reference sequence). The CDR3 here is CASTPTGLVEAFF. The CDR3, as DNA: TGTGCCAGTACTCCGACAGGGCTGGTGGAAGCTTTCTTT.

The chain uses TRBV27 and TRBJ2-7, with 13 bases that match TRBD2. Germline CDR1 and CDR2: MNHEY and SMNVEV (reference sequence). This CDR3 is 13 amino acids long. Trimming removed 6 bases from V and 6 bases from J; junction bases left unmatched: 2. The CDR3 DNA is TGTGCCAGCAGAGGACTAGCGGGAGTCGAGCAGTACTTC. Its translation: CASRGLAGVEQYF.

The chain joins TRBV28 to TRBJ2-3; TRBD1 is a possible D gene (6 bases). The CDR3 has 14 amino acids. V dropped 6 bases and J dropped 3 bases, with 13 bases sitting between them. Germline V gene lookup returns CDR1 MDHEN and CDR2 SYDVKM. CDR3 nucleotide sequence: TGTGCCAGCAGCACGGGACATACAACAGATACGCAGTATTTT. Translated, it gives CASSTGHTTDTQYF.

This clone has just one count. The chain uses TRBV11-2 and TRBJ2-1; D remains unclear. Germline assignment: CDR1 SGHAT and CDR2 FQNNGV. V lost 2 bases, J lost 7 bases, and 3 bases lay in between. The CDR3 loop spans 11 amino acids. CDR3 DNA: TGTGCCAGCAGCTTAATGAATGAGCAGTTCTTC. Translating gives CASSLMNEQFF.

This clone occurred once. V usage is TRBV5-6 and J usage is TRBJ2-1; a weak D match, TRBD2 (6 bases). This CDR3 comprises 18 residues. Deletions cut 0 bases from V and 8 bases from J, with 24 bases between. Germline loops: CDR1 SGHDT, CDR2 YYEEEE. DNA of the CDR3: TGTGCCAGCAGCTTGGCGGCTCAGGGAGGTGACAGTTTCGATGAGCAGTTCTTC. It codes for CASSLAAQGGDSFDEQFF.